A selection of T cell receptor beta chains follows, all from one sample in a study of monozygotic twins with cystic fibrosis. Data came from immunoSEQ multiplex PCR; TCRdb stores just in-frame clones and leaves some out. The profile shows approximately 14,000 clones, approximately 92% of them singletons. Sequencing was carried out using blood. The receptors shown here come from a boy between 10 and 17 years old with cystic fibrosis. Each CDR3 is given with its conserved first and last residue. D genes are given only for firm matches. Size is stated for part of the rows, as once, few or many counts, or as a class when the clone is expanded.

clone size	V gene	J gene	D gene	CDR3 protein	CDR3 DNA
once	TRBV5-1	TRBJ1-1	.	CASSFGGVTEAFF	TGCGCCAGCAGCTTCGGGGGGGTCACTGAAGCTTTCTTT
.	TRBV1	TRBJ2-3	.	CTSSQFGRCRAGELSDTQYF	TGCACCAGCAGCCAATTCGGGCGGTGTAGGGCCGGGGAACTTTCAGATACGCAGTATTTT
.	TRBV11-2	TRBJ1-2	.	CASSFAPGYGYTF	TGTGCCAGCAGCTTTGCCCCCGGTTATGGCTACACCTTC
.	TRBV28	TRBJ1-1	.	CASSLWTAGVETEAFF	TGTGCCAGCAGTTTATGGACCGCGGGGGTAGAGACTGAAGCTTTCTTT
.	TRBV6-5	TRBJ1-2	.	CASSYSQGYGYTF	TGTGCCAGCAGTTACTCGCAGGGATATGGCTACACCTTC
.	TRBV7-6	TRBJ1-6	.	CASSPTRGFNSPLHF	TGTGCCAGCAGCCCGACACGGGGGTTTAATTCACCCCTCCACTTT
once	TRBV7-2	TRBJ2-7	TRBD1	CASSHPRGRDRYYEQYF	TGTGCCAGCAGCCACCCTCGGGGACGGGACAGATACTACGAGCAGTACTTC
.	TRBV9	TRBJ2-7	.	CASSPDWVGSYEQYF	TGTGCCAGCAGCCCTGATTGGGTGGGGAGCTACGAGCAGTACTTC
.	TRBV9	TRBJ2-2	.	CASSVGRLGTGELFF	TGTGCCAGCAGCGTAGGACGGCTTGGGACCGGGGAGCTGTTTTTT
.	TRBV9	TRBJ2-1	TRBD1	CASSGGGQGPHEQFF	TGTGCCAGCAGCGGTGGGGGACAGGGCCCCCATGAGCAGTTCTTC
.	TRBV5-1	TRBJ1-6	.	CASSLVGSSYNSPLHF	TGCGCCAGCAGCTTGGTGGGGAGCTCCTATAATTCACCCCTCCACTTT
.	TRBV19	TRBJ2-2	TRBD2	CASSRRLAGVGTGELFF	TGTGCCAGTAGTAGAAGACTAGCGGGAGTTGGTACCGGGGAGCTGTTTTTT
.	TRBV28	TRBJ2-7	TRBD2	CATHRQRDSYEQYF	TGTGCCACCCACCGACAGCGGGACTCCTACGAGCAGTACTTC
once	TRBV28	TRBJ1-2	.	CASSFLTGIVSYTF	TGTGCCAGCAGTTTTCTCACAGGGATCGTGAGCTACACCTTC
.	TRBV7-3	TRBJ1-2	TRBD1	CASSPGQDYGYTF	TGTGCCAGCAGCCCTGGACAGGATTATGGCTACACCTTC
.	TRBV18	TRBJ1-4	.	CASSQGLNEKLFF	TGTGCCAGCTCACAAGGACTGAATGAAAAACTGTTTTTT
.	TRBV10-1	TRBJ1-3	.	CASTPSSGNTIYF	TGCGCCAGCACCCCAAGCTCTGGAAACACCATATATTTT
.	TRBV5-6	TRBJ1-2	.	CASSPGEGYGYTF	TGTGCCAGCAGCCCGGGAGAGGGGTATGGCTACACCTTC
.	TRBV29-1	TRBJ1-1	.	CSTQGSGTEAFF	TGCAGCACCCAGGGGAGCGGCACTGAAGCTTTCTTT
.	TRBV15	TRBJ2-1	.	CATSRDVYPGDEQFF	TGTGCCACCAGCAGAGATGTCTACCCGGGGGATGAGCAGTTCTTC
.	TRBV5-6	TRBJ2-7	.	CASSLPHRSYEQYF	TGTGCCAGCAGCTTGCCGCATCGCTCCTACGAGCAGTACTTC
.	TRBV6-1	TRBJ1-5	TRBD1	CASSEHGQGGGNQPQHF	TGTGCCAGCAGTGAGCATGGACAGGGCGGAGGCAATCAGCCCCAGCATTTT
.	TRBV29-1	TRBJ2-1	.	CSGRGQGNSYNEQFF	TGCAGTGGCCGGGGGCAGGGAAACTCCTACAATGAGCAGTTCTTC
.	TRBV30	TRBJ2-2	.	CAWSFISGELFF	TGTGCCTGGAGTTTTATCTCCGGGGAGCTGTTTTTT
few	TRBV18	TRBJ1-6	.	CASSPATEDSPLHF	TGTGCCAGCTCACCAGCTACAGAGGATTCACCCCTCCACTTT
.	TRBV15	TRBJ2-1	TRBD2	CATSREAGGPYEQFF	TGTGCCACCAGCAGAGAAGCGGGGGGGCCGTATGAGCAGTTCTTC
.	TRBV28	TRBJ1-1	TRBD1	CASRSAEGARYEAFF	TGTGCCAGCAGGTCGGCAGAGGGGGCCCGGTATGAAGCTTTCTTT
.	TRBV11-2	TRBJ2-7	.	CASSLGGQAYEQYF	TGTGCCAGCAGCTTAGGGGGTCAGGCCTACGAGCAGTACTTC
.	TRBV7-6	TRBJ2-7	.	CASSLSGPYEQYF	TGTGCCAGCAGCTTATCCGGACCCTACGAGCAGTACTTC
.	TRBV12-5	TRBJ1-2	.	CASGLRGSAYGYTF	TGTGCTAGTGGTTTGCGCGGGTCGGCTTATGGCTACACCTTC
.	TRBV9	TRBJ2-2	TRBD1	CASREQGSTGELFF	TGTGCCAGCAGGGAACAGGGGAGCACCGGGGAGCTGTTTTTT
.	TRBV15	TRBJ2-7	.	CATSRYKGSSYEQYF	TGTGCCACCAGCAGATATAAAGGAAGCTCCTACGAGCAGTACTTC
once	TRBV18	TRBJ1-1	.	CASSPKFGGGRNTEAFF	TGTGCCAGCTCACCAAAATTCGGGGGCGGGCGGAACACTGAAGCTTTCTTT
.	TRBV10-3	TRBJ2-7	.	CAISADYYEQYF	TGTGCCATCAGTGCGGACTATTACGAGCAGTACTTC
.	TRBV7-9	TRBJ2-3	TRBD1	CASRPHRDRGNNTQYF	TGTGCCAGCAGGCCACACCGGGACAGGGGTAACAATACGCAGTATTTT
.	TRBV7-6	TRBJ1-5	TRBD1	CASSVGTGHQPQHF	TGTGCCAGCAGCGTTGGGACAGGGCATCAGCCCCAGCATTTT
.	TRBV28	TRBJ1-2	.	CASSSGQGYGYTF	TGTGCCAGCAGTTCCGGGCAGGGCTATGGCTACACCTTC
.	TRBV27	TRBJ2-1	.	CASSLSGSSYNEQFF	TGTGCCAGCAGTTTATCCGGGAGCTCCTACAATGAGCAGTTCTTC
.	TRBV28	TRBJ1-1	TRBD1	CASSFGQGREKAFF	TGTGCCAGCAGTTTCGGACAGGGCCGGGAAAAAGCTTTCTTT
.	TRBV27	TRBJ2-7	.	CASSLFSGPFEQYF	TGTGCCAGCAGTTTATTCAGCGGACCCTTTGAGCAGTACTTC
.	TRBV7-9	TRBJ2-5	.	CASSARIETQYF	TGTGCCAGCAGCGCTCGGATAGAGACCCAGTACTTC
.	TRBV7-9	TRBJ2-3	TRBD2	CASSLGTSGSTDTQYF	TGTGCCAGCAGCTTAGGGACTAGCGGGAGCACAGATACGCAGTATTTT
.	TRBV6-6	TRBJ1-1	TRBD1	CASSYQGAPEAFF	TGTGCCAGCAGTTATCAGGGGGCCCCTGAAGCTTTCTTT
.	TRBV28	TRBJ2-7	TRBD1	CASSLGAWQGAFPNYEQYF	TGTGCCAGCAGTTTAGGTGCGTGGCAGGGGGCCTTCCCCAACTACGAGCAGTACTTC
once	TRBV6-4	TRBJ1-2	.	CASSDDTGLAYTF	TGTGCCAGCAGTGACGATACAGGGTTAGCCTACACCTTC
few	TRBV6-5	TRBJ1-5	TRBD1	CASRTGVHQPQHF	TGTGCCAGCAGGACAGGGGTGCATCAGCCCCAGCATTTT
.	TRBV25-1	TRBJ1-5	TRBD1	CASSVTGDSNQPQHF	TGTGCCAGCAGCGTAACAGGGGATAGCAATCAGCCCCAGCATTTT
.	TRBV19	TRBJ2-2	.	CASSISRAGETGELFF	TGTGCCAGTAGTATATCTCGAGCGGGCGAAACCGGGGAGCTGTTTTTT
.	TRBV6-1	TRBJ2-7	.	CASIRTQTSSYEQYF	TGTGCCAGCATCCGTACTCAAACTAGCTCCTACGAGCAGTACTTC
.	TRBV2	TRBJ2-2	.	CATSLQGGPGELFF	TGTGCCACCTCCCTCCAGGGGGGACCCGGGGAGCTGTTTTTT
.	TRBV30	TRBJ2-7	TRBD1	CAWSAGTVNTYEQYF	TGTGCCTGGAGTGCCGGGACAGTGAATACCTACGAGCAGTACTTC
.	TRBV6-1	TRBJ1-2	TRBD1	CASSRDRGEGYTF	TGTGCCAGCAGCCGGGACAGGGGGGAAGGCTACACCTTC
.	TRBV25-1	TRBJ2-5	.	CASSELGRDKETQYF	TGTGCCAGCAGTGAATTAGGCAGAGATAAAGAGACCCAGTACTTC
.	TRBV5-4	TRBJ2-3	TRBD1	CASSINDRGRGTDTQYF	TGTGCCAGCAGCATCAATGACAGGGGGCGAGGCACAGATACGCAGTATTTT
.	TRBV5-5	TRBJ1-2	.	CASSLVGGLSYGYTF	TGTGCCAGCAGCTTGGTGGGGGGGTTGAGCTATGGCTACACCTTC
.	TRBV27	TRBJ2-3	.	CASSLFPDTQYF	TGTGCCAGCAGTTTATTCCCAGATACGCAGTATTTT
.	TRBV29-1	TRBJ1-2	TRBD1	CSVEVRGASDYGYTF	TGCAGCGTTGAAGTCAGGGGGGCGTCGGACTATGGCTACACCTTC